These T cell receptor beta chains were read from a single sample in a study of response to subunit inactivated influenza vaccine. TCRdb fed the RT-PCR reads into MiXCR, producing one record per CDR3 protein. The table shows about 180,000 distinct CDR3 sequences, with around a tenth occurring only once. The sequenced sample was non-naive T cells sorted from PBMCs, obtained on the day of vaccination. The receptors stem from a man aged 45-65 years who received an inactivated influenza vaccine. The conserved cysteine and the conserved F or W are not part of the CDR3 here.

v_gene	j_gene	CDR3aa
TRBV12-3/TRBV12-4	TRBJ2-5	ASAPSGSRETQY
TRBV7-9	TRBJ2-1	ASSPGLGGWRDEQF
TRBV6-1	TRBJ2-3	ASTSVYRDTQY
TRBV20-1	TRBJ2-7	SARGLAGLAPYEQY
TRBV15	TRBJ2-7	ATSRRGQGADEQY
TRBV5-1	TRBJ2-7	ASSSWGGTSASSSYEQY
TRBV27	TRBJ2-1	ASSSSGGAYNEQF
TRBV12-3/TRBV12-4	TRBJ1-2	ASSQGTSGRGYT
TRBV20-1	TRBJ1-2	SARDQNVGRMRGYT
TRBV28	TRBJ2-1	ASCRGLAGNEQF
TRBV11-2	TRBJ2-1	ASSYDRVSYNEQF
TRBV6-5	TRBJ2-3	ASSSAQTPRGDTQY
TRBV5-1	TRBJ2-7	ASSPGAGFNEQY
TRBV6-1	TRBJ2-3	ASSEWGNRGTDTQY
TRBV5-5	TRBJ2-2	ASSFYLAGGNTGELF
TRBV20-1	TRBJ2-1	SASRGLQFWEQF
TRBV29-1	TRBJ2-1	SVIDRGNEQF
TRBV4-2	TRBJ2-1	ASSPTSGRALWNEQF
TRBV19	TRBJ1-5	ASSLDGPRGNQPQH
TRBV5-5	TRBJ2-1	ASSLDVGQGSNEQF